This T cell receptor (beta chain) comes out of a study of T cell clones after liver transplantation. Study at large: Graft-donor-reactive sequences were compared with third-party-reactive TCRbeta sequences from pre-transplant mixed lymphocyte reactions.

V dropped 7 bases and J dropped 7; count of bases not matched to a gene: 10. Germline V CDR1 and CDR2: SNHLY, FYNNEI. The CDR3 is 14 amino acids. This clone was seen only once. The assay was immunoSEQ multiplex PCR, and TCRdb's table has in-frame clones only and misses some. Here the sample spans approximately 12,000 clones, just under 75% being singletons. Sequencing used CD8+ T cells from blood, obtained at the 22-month timepoint. The source of this sequence is a human patient who received a liver transplant. Some T cells may arise from the graft donor. The chain uses TRBV2 and TRBJ1-5; 7 nucleotides align to TRBD1. CDR3 DNA sequence: TGTGCCAGCAAAACGGAGGGGGCTTGGCAGCCCCAGCATTTT. Protein sequence: CASKTEGAWQPQHF.